This T cell receptor (beta chain) emerged from a study of CXCR3-negative and CXCR3-positive naive CD8 T cells. Study-wide results and limits: Naive subsets showed comparable surface CD5, and TCR interaction strength was also inferred from TRB CDR3 physicochemistry. A higher hydrophobicity marked the TRB CDR3s of CXCR3-positive naive cells versus CXCR3-negative naive cells.

The CDR3 sequence is 14 residues long. In regard to this clonotype: Its antigen remains unknown.

UMI labels and 5' RACE were used to prepare the TRB cDNA libraries. TCRdb reprocessed the 5' RACE reads, with one entry per CDR3 protein and no DNA. This sample contains around 140,000 distinct CDR3 sequences. The sequencing sample was made of naive CXCR3+ CD8+ T cells from blood. Subset here: CD45RO-CCR7+CD27+CD95- naive CD8+ T cells expressing CXCR3 (TNR3+). This clonotype was sampled from a human donor in good health. Some clones in this sample may be carry-over from other donors' samples. The chain has TRBV12-3 or TRBV12-4 and TRBJ1-5; TCRdb reports TRBD1, a call that lacks DNA to check it against. The CDR3 is CASSPSGGNQPQHF.